What follows are 30 T cell receptor beta chains derived from one specimen sequenced in a study of identical twins. Each CDR3 protein is one row after TCRdb ran MiXCR on the 5' RACE reads. The sample comprises 550,000 to 700,000 distinct CDR3 sequences, about 20% of which are singletons, and around 4.5% rests with the top ten. These data were likewise used in another study, on T cells expressing NK-cell markers.

The sample consisted of PBMCs. These receptors were collected from a woman younger than 35 in good health.

This chain connects TRBV6-6 to TRBJ1-1; 8 bases are shared with TRBD1. V shed 7 bases and J 9 bases; nucleotides not matched to a gene: 4. The CDR3 contains 11 residues. Germline V CDR1 and CDR2: MNHNY, SVGAGI (reference sequence). CDR3 nucleotides: TGTGCCAGCAACGACAGGGGTCAAGCTTTCTTT. This encodes CASNDRGQAFF.

This sequence joins TRBV18 and TRBJ2-7, with unresolved D. The CDR3 covers 15 residues. V gave up 5 bases and J gave up 6 bases, with 20 bases separating them. Germline V CDR1 and CDR2: KGHSH, LQKENI. The CDR3 protein is CASSTMGQSKGEQYF. As DNA, the CDR3 is TGTGCCAGCTCAACCATGGGTCAGTCAAAGGGCGAGCAGTACTTC.

The chain combines TRBV7-6 with TRBJ1-5; D is unresolved. Germline loops: CDR1 SGHVS, CDR2 FNYEAQ. The CDR3 consists of 13 residues. V was trimmed by 5 bases and J by 6 bases, leaving 11 bases between them. For the CDR3, the DNA is TGTGCCAGCAGCACGCGGATGGGTCAGCCCCAGCATTTT. Amino acid sequence: CASSTRMGQPQHF.

The chain joins TRBV7-9 to TRBJ1-2; TRBD1 might be the D (6 bases). Trimming cost V 5 bases and J 4 bases, with 14 bases left between them. This CDR3 is 14 amino acids long. CDR1 is SEHNR and CDR2 is FQNEAQ in the germline V gene (reference sequence). CDR3 nucleotides: TGTGCCAGCAGCCTAACAGGGAGGAGCTATGGCTACACCTTC. It codes for CASSLTGRSYGYTF.

This clonotype was observed at least ten times. The J gene is TRBJ2-7, the V gene TRBV27; D tentatively fits TRBD1 or TRBD2 (5 bases each). Germline V CDR1 and CDR2: MNHEY, SMNVEV (reference sequence). This CDR3 spans 12 amino acids. V was shortened by 6 bases and J by 7 bases, with 13 bases between the two germline ends. The CDR3 DNA follows: TGTGCCAGCAGCCTGACCGAGGGGGAGCAGTACTTC. Protein: CASSLTEGEQYF.

This sequence joins TRBV10-1 and TRBJ2-1, with 14 bases fitting TRBD2. The CDR3 is 16 residues long. Germline assignment: CDR1 WNHNN and CDR2 SYGVQD (reference sequence). J was trimmed by 5 bases and V by 5 bases; bases with no gene match: 5. In DNA, the CDR3 is TGCGCCAGCAGTCCGGGACTAGCGGGGGCCCACAATGAGCAGTTCTTC. Its translation is CASSPGLAGAHNEQFF.

This clonotype appeared a few times. The rearrangement links TRBV12-3 or TRBV12-4 to TRBJ2-1; the match to TRBD2 covers 7 bases. V lost 5 bases to trimming and J lost 13 bases; unmatched junction nucleotides: 14. The CDR3 is 14 residues long. CDR3 region: CASSRLQVAGSQFF. In DNA form, the CDR3 reads TGTGCCAGCAGTCGACTGCAGGTAGCGGGCTCACAGTTCTTC.

The chain uses TRBV7-2 and TRBJ1-1; D is unresolved. The germline V and J ends were trimmed by 3 bases and 0 bases, with 11 bases remaining between them. This CDR3 region has 15 residues. Germline V gene lookup returns CDR1 SGHTA and CDR2 FQGNSA. CDR3 nucleotide sequence: TGTGCCAGCAGCTTCTCGTCTCGGGTGAACACTGAAGCTTTCTTT. It yields the protein CASSFSSRVNTEAFF.

This clonotype was counted between two and nine times. The chain employs TRBV24-1 and TRBJ2-1; D gene uncertain. The CDR3 is 12 residues long. CDR1 KGHDR and CDR2 SFDVKD come from the germline V gene. V was cut by 1 base and J by 10 bases, with 7 bases left in between. CDR3 amino acids: CATSDFGREQFF. The DNA for the CDR3 is TGTGCCACCAGTGATTTCGGGCGGGAGCAGTTCTTC.

The CDR3 region has the DNA TGCAGCGTTGTTCGCGACACCATATATTTT. Protein: CSVVRDTIYF. The chain joins TRBV29-1 to TRBJ1-3, with D uncertain. Germline CDR1 and CDR2: SQVTM and ANQGSEA. This CDR3 has 10 residues. The V and J ends lost 4 bases and 8 bases respectively, with 6 bases between them.

The chain has TRBV6-2 or TRBV6-3 and TRBJ2-7; TRBD1 aligns across 9 bases. V was clipped by 4 bases and J by 3 bases; unmatched bases: 16. There are 18 residues in the CDR3. CDR1 and CDR2 (germline): MNHEY, SVGEGT. The CDR3 DNA reads as TGTGCCAGCAGTTCCCTCCTGATGCTCGGGACAGGGAACTACGAGCAGTACTTC. Protein product: CASSSLLMLGTGNYEQYF.

V gene TRBV24-1 combines with J gene TRBJ2-1; perhaps D is TRBD1 or TRBD2 (6 bases each). Trimming cost V 5 bases and J 6 bases, with 10 bases left between them. The CDR3 totals 13 residues. Per the germline V gene, CDR1 is KGHDR and CDR2 is SFDVKD. The CDR3 DNA follows: TGTGCCACCAGTGGGGGGGCTACCAATGAGCAGTTCTTC. Amino acids: CATSGGATNEQFF.

The sample holds a few counts of this clonotype. A much larger clonotype is one base distant, so this may be a read error. This chain connects TRBV12-3 or TRBV12-4 to TRBJ1-1; D not resolved. Trimming cost V 3 bases and J 1 base, with 6 bases left between them. The CDR3 runs to 13 residues. The CDR3 reads CASSFQANTEAFF. The CDR3 region has the DNA TGTGCCAGCAGTTTTCAGGCGAACACTGAAGCTTTCTTT.

This clonotype was observed at least ten times. The chain links TRBV4-2 to TRBJ1-1; D remains ambiguous. This CDR3 contains 11 residues. The germline gives CDR1 LGHNA, CDR2 YNFKEQ. V lost 1 base, J lost 11 bases, and 8 bases lay in between. The CDR3 nucleotides read TGTGCCAGCAGCCAAGGTTGGCGGGCTTTCTTT. Residues: CASSQGWRAFF.

The J gene is TRBJ2-1, the V gene TRBV10-3; tentatively, D is TRBD1 (6 bases). The CDR3 covers 16 residues. Germline V lookup: CDR1 ENHRY, CDR2 SYGVKD. Trimming removed 0 bases from V and 4 bases from J, with 13 bases in between. In DNA form, the CDR3 reads TGTGCCATCAGTGAGTCCGAGGGGGACCTTTACAATGAGCAGTTCTTC. Amino acids: CAISESEGDLYNEQFF.

This clonotype has more than one count but fewer than ten. The J gene is TRBJ2-7, the V gene TRBV12-3 or TRBV12-4; D unclear. Trimming took 6 bases from V and 5 from J, leaving 20 bases between them. The CDR3 is made up of 15 amino acids. CDR3: CASSSGNLPSHEQYF. The CDR3 coding sequence is TGTGCCAGCAGCTCTGGGAACCTCCCCAGTCACGAGCAGTACTTC.

This clonotype was recorded a few times. The chain couples TRBV18 to TRBJ2-1; TRBD1 agrees at 8 bases. V gave up 3 bases and J gave up 0 bases; unmatched junction bases: 4. CDR1 and CDR2 from the germline V gene are KGHSH and LQKENI. The CDR3 runs 16 residues. CDR3 sequence: CASSPSTGVSYNEQFF. The DNA of the CDR3 is TGTGCCAGCTCACCTTCGACAGGGGTCTCCTACAATGAGCAGTTCTTC.

There are a few counts of this clonotype. The chain uses TRBV9 and TRBJ2-2; the D call may be TRBD1 or TRBD2 (5 bases each). Deletions cut 0 bases from V and 4 bases from J, with 13 bases between. The CDR3 runs 16 residues. CDR1 SGDLS and CDR2 YYNGEE come from the germline V gene. In DNA form, the CDR3 reads TGTGCCAGCAGCGTAGCGGGTCGGGGCGGCACCGGGGAGCTGTTTTTT. Translation gives CASSVAGRGGTGELFF.

This chain links TRBV10-1 with TRBJ2-3; D call uncertain. The germline CDR1 and CDR2 sequences are WNHNN and SYGVQD (reference sequence). The CDR3 spans 13 residues. Trimming removed 4 bases from V and 6 bases from J, with 11 bases in between. CDR3 sequence reads: CASSGSQRDTQYF. The CDR3 nucleotides are TGCGCCAGCAGTGGAAGCCAGCGTGATACGCAGTATTTT.

This clonotype turned up a few times. This chain links TRBV10-3 with TRBJ2-1; weak D call: TRBD2 (5 bases). Trimming cost V 0 bases and J 10 bases, with 16 bases left between them. Germline V gives CDR1 ENHRY, CDR2 SYGVKD. CDR3 length: 15 amino acids. CDR3 residues: CAISESTGFTGEQFF. The CDR3 nucleotides read TGTGCCATCAGTGAGTCGACCGGTTTTACGGGGGAGCAGTTCTTC.

This chain uses TRBV20-1 with TRBJ2-7; 7 bases fit TRBD1. V lost 0 bases, J lost 2 bases, and 7 bases stayed unmatched. This CDR3 region has 15 residues. CDR1 and CDR2 from the germline V gene are DFQATT and SNEGSKA (reference sequence). CDR3 bases: TGCAGTGCTAGAGATCGACAGGGCTGGACCTACGAGCAGTACTTC. Translating it yields CSARDRQGWTYEQYF.

The gene calls are TRBV9 and TRBJ2-7, with 8 bases fitting TRBD1. V shed 0 bases and J 6 bases; nucleotides not matched to a gene: 14. CDR1 and CDR2 from the germline V gene are SGDLS and YYNGEE. This CDR3 comprises 17 residues. The CDR3 reads CASSVEPQGAATTEQYF. CDR3 nucleotide sequence: TGTGCCAGCAGCGTAGAGCCCCAGGGGGCCGCTACGACCGAGCAGTACTTC.

The chain links TRBV4-1 to TRBJ2-5; 7 bases are a match to TRBD1. The CDR3 totals 16 residues. Germline-derived CDR1 and CDR2 are MGHRA and YSYEKL. The V gene end was trimmed by 1 base and the J gene end by 2 bases; junction bases not matched to a gene: 7. The CDR3 is CASSQGSRDRQETQYF. The CDR3 DNA reads TGCGCCAGCAGCCAAGGCTCAAGGGACAGACAAGAGACCCAGTACTTC.

This clonotype turned up a few times. J is TRBJ2-3 and V is TRBV29-1; a possible D gene is TRBD2 (6 bases). This CDR3 has 15 amino acids. Germline V lookup: CDR1 SQVTM, CDR2 ANQGSEA. V was shortened by 0 bases and J by 8 bases, with 18 bases between the two germline ends. The CDR3 sequence: CSVEDRRGRSSTQYF. CDR3 DNA: TGCAGCGTTGAAGATAGGAGGGGCAGGAGTTCTACGCAGTATTTT.

V is TRBV10-3 and J is TRBJ2-1, with a weak D call TRBD2 (6 bases). Germline assignment: CDR1 ENHRY and CDR2 SYGVKD. This CDR3 spans 15 amino acids. Trimming stripped 4 bases from V and 1 base from J, with 11 bases between. The DNA for the CDR3 is TGTGCCATCAGTGTCAGCGGGCAATCCTACAATGAGCAGTTCTTC. It translates to CAISVSGQSYNEQFF.

The chain combines TRBV5-1 with TRBJ2-3, with D possibly TRBD2 on 6 matching bases. This CDR3 comprises 14 residues. Trimming shortened V by 6 bases and J by 4 bases, and 15 bases separated the two germline ends. Germline loops: CDR1 SGHRS, CDR2 YFSETQ. CDR3 sequence (DNA): TGCGCCAGCATCTCGGGGGATTCATCAGATACGCAGTATTTT. Its translation: CASISGDSSDTQYF.

The chain uses TRBV7-9 and TRBJ2-7, with D possibly being TRBD1 or TRBD2 (5 bases each). The CDR3 sequence is 16 residues long. CDR1 and CDR2 from the germline V gene are SEHNR and FQNEAQ (reference sequence). V was pared by 5 bases and J by 5 bases, with 22 bases between. In DNA form, the CDR3 reads TGTGCCAGCAGCAACTCCCGGGACGGGGAAGTCCACGAGCAGTACTTC. This translates into CASSNSRDGEVHEQYF.

Concerning this clonotype itself: Compared with germline, one end of the junction differs, possibly owing to a read error. This rearrangement joins TRBV7-7 to TRBJ2-5; the match to TRBD2 covers 7 bases. Germline V gene data show CDR1 as SSHAT and CDR2 as FNYEAQ (reference sequence). The CDR3 spans 16 residues. The CDR3 DNA reads as TGTGCTAGCAGCTCCGTCTTTCGCGGGGGCCAAGAGACCCAGTACTTC. It encodes CASSSVFRGGQETQYF.

The chain recombines TRBV20-1 with TRBJ2-1, with 7 bases lining up with TRBD1. The CDR3 runs to 13 residues. Germline loops: CDR1 DFQATT, CDR2 SNEGSKA (reference sequence). V lost 8 bases to trimming and J lost 6 bases; unmatched junction nucleotides: 10. The CDR3 DNA reads TGCAGTCTTCAACGAGGACAGGTCAATGAGCAGTTCTTC. Protein product: CSLQRGQVNEQFF.

This clonotype was found a few times. The chain employs TRBV12-3 or TRBV12-4 and TRBJ2-2; either TRBD1 or TRBD2 may fit D (6 bases each). Trimming pared 8 bases from V and 6 bases from J, leaving 19 bases between. The CDR3 has 15 residues. CDR3 nucleotide sequence: TGTGCCAGCGGGGGAGGACAGCCAGGGCCCGGGGAGCTGTTTTTT. It codes for CASGGGQPGPGELFF.